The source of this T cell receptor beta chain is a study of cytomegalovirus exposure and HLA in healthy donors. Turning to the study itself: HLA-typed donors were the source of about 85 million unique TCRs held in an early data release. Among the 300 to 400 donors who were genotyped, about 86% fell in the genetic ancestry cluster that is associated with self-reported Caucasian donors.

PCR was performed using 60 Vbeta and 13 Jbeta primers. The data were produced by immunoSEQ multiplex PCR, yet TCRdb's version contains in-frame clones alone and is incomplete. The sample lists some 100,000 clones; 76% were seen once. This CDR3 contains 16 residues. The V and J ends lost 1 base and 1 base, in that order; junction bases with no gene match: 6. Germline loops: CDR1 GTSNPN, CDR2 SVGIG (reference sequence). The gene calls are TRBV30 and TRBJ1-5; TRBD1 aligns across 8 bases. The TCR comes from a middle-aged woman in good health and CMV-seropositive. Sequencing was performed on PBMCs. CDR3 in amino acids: CAWSDLTGGSNQPQHF. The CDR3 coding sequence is TGTGCCTGGAGTGATCTTACAGGGGGAAGCAATCAGCCCCAGCATTTT.